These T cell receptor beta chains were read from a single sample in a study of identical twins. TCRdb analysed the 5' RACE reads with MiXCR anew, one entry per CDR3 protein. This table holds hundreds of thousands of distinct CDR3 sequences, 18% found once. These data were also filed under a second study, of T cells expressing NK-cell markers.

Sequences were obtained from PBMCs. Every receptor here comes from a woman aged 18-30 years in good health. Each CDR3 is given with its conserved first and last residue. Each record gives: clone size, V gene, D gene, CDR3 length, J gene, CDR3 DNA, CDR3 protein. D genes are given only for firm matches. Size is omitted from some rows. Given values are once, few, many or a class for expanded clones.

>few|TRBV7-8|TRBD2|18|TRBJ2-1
TGTGCCAGCAGCTTAGCTGGTAGCGGGGGCTCCCTGAGCAATGAGCAGTTCTTC
CASSLAGSGGSLSNEQFF
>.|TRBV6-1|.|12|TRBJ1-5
TGTGCCAGCACCACGGGAGATCAGCCCCAGCATTTT
CASTTGDQPQHF
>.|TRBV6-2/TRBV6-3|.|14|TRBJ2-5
TGTGCCAGCAGTGATATTCGGATGCGGGAGACCCAGTACTTC
CASSDIRMRETQYF
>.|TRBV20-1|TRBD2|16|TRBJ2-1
TGCAGTGCTAGTCGAGAAGCGGGGCGCTCCTACAATGAGCAGTTCTTC
CSASREAGRSYNEQFF
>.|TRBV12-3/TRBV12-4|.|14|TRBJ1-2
TGTGCCACCTCTAGAGGGGCCTTGGACTATGGCTACACCTTC
CATSRGALDYGYTF
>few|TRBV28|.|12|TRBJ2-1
TGTGCCAGTGGTAAACCGTACAATGAGCAGTTCTTC
CASGKPYNEQFF
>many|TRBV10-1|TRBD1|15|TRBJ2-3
TGCGCCAGCAGTGAAGTGGACAGGAGCACAGATACGCAGTATTTT
CASSEVDRSTDTQYF
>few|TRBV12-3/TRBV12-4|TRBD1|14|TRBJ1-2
TGTGCCAGCAGTTACCGGGACAGGGTGGGTGGCTACACCTTC
CASSYRDRVGGYTF
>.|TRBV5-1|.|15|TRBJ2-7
TGCGCCAGCAGCCCTGGCACCCCGAGCGCCTACGAGCAGTACTTC
CASSPGTPSAYEQYF
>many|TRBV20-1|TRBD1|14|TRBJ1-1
TGCAGTGCTAGATACCAGACAGGGGACACTGAAGCTTTCTTT
CSARYQTGDTEAFF
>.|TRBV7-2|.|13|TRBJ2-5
TGTGCCAGCAGCGGGACTGCAAAAGAGACCCAGTACTTC
CASSGTAKETQYF
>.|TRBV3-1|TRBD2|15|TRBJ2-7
TGTGCCAGCAGCCAAGTCGGGACTAGCGTCTACGAGCAGTACTTC
CASSQVGTSVYEQYF
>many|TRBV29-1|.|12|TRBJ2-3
TGCAGCGTTGCGACAGACGGAGATACGCAGTATTTT
CSVATDGDTQYF
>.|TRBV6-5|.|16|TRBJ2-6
TGTGCCAGCAGTTACGGTTTGATCTCTGGGGCCAACGTCCTGACTTTC
CASSYGLISGANVLTF
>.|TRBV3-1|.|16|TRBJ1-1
TGTGCCAGCAGCCAAGGGGCATGGAGGATGCACACTGAAGCTTTCTTT
CASSQGAWRMHTEAFF
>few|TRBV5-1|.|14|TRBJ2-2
TGCGCCAGCAGGGCTAGCGAGATAACCGGGGAGCTGTTTTTT
CASRASEITGELFF
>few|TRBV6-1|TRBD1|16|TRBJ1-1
TGTGCCAGCAGTCCCCGGGACAGGGGTCTGAACACTGAAGCTTTCTTT
CASSPRDRGLNTEAFF
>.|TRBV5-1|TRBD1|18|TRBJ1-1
TGCGCCAGCAGCACCTCCGGGACAGGGGGTATCCTAAACACTGAAGCTTTCTTT
CASSTSGTGGILNTEAFF
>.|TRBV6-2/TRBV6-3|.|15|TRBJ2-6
TGTGCCAGCACCAGAAGGGTAACTGGGGCCAACGTCCTGACTTTC
CASTRRVTGANVLTF
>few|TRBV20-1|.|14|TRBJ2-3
TGCAGTGCTCCTGAGTCTCCCAGCACAGATACGCAGTATTTT
CSAPESPSTDTQYF
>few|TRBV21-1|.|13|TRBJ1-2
TGTGCCAGCAGTACAGGGTACAACTATGGCTACACCTTC
CASSTGYNYGYTF
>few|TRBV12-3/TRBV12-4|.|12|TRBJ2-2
TGTGCCAGCAGCTTCTGGGGCGGGGAGCTGTTTTTT
CASSFWGGELFF
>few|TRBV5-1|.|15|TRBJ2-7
TGCGCCAGCAGCTTGGCTTCGGGACTGCTCTACGAGCAGTACTTC
CASSLASGLLYEQYF
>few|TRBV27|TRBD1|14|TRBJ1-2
TGTGCCAGCAGAGGGGACAGTTATAACTATGGCTACACCTTC
CASRGDSYNYGYTF
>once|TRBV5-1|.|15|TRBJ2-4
TGCGCCAGCAGCTTGGAGACAGGTCGGCAAAACATTCAGTACTTC
CASSLETGRQNIQYF
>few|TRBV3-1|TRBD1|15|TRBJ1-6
TGTGCCAGCAGCGAAGCCAGGGGGCGGAATTCACCCCTCCACTTT
CASSEARGRNSPLHF
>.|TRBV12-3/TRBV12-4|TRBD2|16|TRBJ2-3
TGTGCCTCTGCTTCCGTCGGGGGGGTAGGCGGAGATACGCAGTATTTT
CASASVGGVGGDTQYF
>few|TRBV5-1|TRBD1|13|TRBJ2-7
TGCGCCAGCATTCGGGACAGACTCTACGAGCAGTACTTC
CASIRDRLYEQYF
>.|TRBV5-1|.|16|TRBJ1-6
TGCGCCAGCAGCGACCAGGGGAGCTCCTATAATTCACCCCTCCACTTT
CASSDQGSSYNSPLHF
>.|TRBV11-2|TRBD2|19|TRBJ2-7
TGTGCCAGCAGCTCTCGACTAGCGGGAGGCCGCGGAAGCTCCTACGAGCAGTACTTC
CASSSRLAGGRGSSYEQYF
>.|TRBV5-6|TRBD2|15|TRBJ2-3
TGTGCCAGCAGCTCCGGCGGGGGGTTGACAGATACGCAGTATTTT
CASSSGGGLTDTQYF
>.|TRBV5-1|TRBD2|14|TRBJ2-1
TGCGCCAGCGGCCTACTAGCGGGGGACTCGGAGCAGTTCTTC
CASGLLAGDSEQFF
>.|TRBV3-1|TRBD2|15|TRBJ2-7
TGTGCCAGCAGCCAGGTCCATGCGGGAGAGTTCGAGCAGTACTTC
CASSQVHAGEFEQYF
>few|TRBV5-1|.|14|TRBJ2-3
TGCGCCAGCAGCAGGCCCCTCGGTGCAGACACGCAGTATTTT
CASSRPLGADTQYF
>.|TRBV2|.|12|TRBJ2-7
TGTGCCAGCTGTCCAGCGGCCTACGAGCAGTACTTC
CASCPAAYEQYF
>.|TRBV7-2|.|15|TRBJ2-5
TGTGCCAGCAGCTGGAGTCCAGGGGAACAAGAGACCCAGTACTTC
CASSWSPGEQETQYF
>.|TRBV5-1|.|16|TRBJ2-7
TGCGCGAGCAGCTTGGCCCGGGGGAACTACCTATACGAGCAGTACTTC
CASSLARGNYLYEQYF
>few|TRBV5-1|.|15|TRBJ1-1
TGCGCCAGCAGCTTGGTGGGGGGCGGTTACACTGAAGCTTTCTTT
CASSLVGGGYTEAFF
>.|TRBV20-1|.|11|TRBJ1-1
TGCAGTGCTAGAGATCGGTGGGAAGCTTTCTTT
CSARDRWEAFF
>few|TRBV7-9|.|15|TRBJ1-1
TGTGCCAGCAAAGGGATTGCTTTAAGGAACACTGAAGCTTTCTTT
CASKGIALRNTEAFF
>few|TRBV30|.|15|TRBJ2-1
TGTGCCTGGAGTGGTTTACGGGCGGGGTACAATGAGCAGTTCTTC
CAWSGLRAGYNEQFF
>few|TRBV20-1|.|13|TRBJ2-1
TGCAGTGCTAGGACGACGGCAGTCAATGAGCAGTTCTTC
CSARTTAVNEQFF
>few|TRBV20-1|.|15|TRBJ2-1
TGCAGTGCTAGAAGTGCCGGGATTCCCCACAATGAGCAGTTCTTC
CSARSAGIPHNEQFF
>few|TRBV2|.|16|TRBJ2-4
TGTGCCAGCAGGGAGAGAATGGGACTAGCCAAAAACATTCAGTACTTC
CASRERMGLAKNIQYF
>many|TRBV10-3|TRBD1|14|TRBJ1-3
TGTGCCATCAGTCAACAGGGGGCTGGAAACACCATATATTTT
CAISQQGAGNTIYF
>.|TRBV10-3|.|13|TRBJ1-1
TGTGCCACCGTGGCAAGGGGGAACACTGAAGCTTTCTTT
CATVARGNTEAFF
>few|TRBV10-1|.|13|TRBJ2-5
TGCGCCAGCAGTGAGTCGGGAGAGGACCCCCAGTACTTC
CASSESGEDPQYF
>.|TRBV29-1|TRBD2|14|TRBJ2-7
TGCAGCGTCCACACTAGCGGGGTTTCCTACGAGCAGTACTTC
CSVHTSGVSYEQYF
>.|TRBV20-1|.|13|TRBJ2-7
TGCAGTGCTAGATCCGGGGCTCTTTACGAGCAGTACTTC
CSARSGALYEQYF
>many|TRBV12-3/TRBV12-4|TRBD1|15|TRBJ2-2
TGTGCCAGCAGGGGGCCGGGACAGGGGCGTCCAATGCTGTTTTTT
CASRGPGQGRPMLFF
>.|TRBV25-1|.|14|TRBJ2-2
TGTGCCAGCAGTGAATCTGGGACCCGTGCGGAGCTGTTTTTT
CASSESGTRAELFF
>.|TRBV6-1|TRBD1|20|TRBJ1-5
TGTGCCAGCAGTAAAACCGTTCGACAGGGGGCGCGGGATAGCAATCAGCCCCAGCATTTT
CASSKTVRQGARDSNQPQHF
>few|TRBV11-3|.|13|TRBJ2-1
TGTGCCAGCAGCCCCTTCCGGGGCAATGAGCAGTTCTTC
CASSPFRGNEQFF
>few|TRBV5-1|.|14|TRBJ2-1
TGCGCCAGCAGCGACAGTCAGGGCCCAAATGAGCAGTTCTTC
CASSDSQGPNEQFF
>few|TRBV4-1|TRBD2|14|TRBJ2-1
TGCGCCAGCAGCCAAGCATGGACTAGCGATGAGCAGTTCTTC
CASSQAWTSDEQFF
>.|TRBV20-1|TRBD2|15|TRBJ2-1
TGCAGTGCTAGTTTGCGGGAGGGCCCTTGGAATGAGCAGTTCTTC
CSASLREGPWNEQFF
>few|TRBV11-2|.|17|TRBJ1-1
TGTGCCAGCAGCTTACCCCTACCTCACGGTCTGAACACTGAAGCTTTCTTT
CASSLPLPHGLNTEAFF
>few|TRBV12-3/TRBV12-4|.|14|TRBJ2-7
TGTGCCAGCAGTTTCAGGAGGGGGCCCGGAGAGCAGTACTTC
CASSFRRGPGEQYF
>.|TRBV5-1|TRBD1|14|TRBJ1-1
TGCGCCAGCGACGAGGGACAGGGGGCCACTGAAGCTTTCTTT
CASDEGQGATEAFF